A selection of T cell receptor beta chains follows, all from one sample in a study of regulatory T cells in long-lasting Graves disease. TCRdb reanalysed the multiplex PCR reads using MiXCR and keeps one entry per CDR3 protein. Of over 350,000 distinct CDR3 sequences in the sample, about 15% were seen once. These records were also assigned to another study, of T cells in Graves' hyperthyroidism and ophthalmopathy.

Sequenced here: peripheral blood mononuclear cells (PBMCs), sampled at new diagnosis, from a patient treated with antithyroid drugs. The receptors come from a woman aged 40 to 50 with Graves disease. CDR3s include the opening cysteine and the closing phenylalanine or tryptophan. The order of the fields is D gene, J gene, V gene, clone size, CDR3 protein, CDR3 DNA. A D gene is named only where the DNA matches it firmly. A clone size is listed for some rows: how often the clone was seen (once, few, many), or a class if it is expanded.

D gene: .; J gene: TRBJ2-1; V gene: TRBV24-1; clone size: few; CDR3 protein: CATSDSTRHEQFF; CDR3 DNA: TGTGCCACCAGTGATTCGACACGGCATGAGCAGTTCTTC
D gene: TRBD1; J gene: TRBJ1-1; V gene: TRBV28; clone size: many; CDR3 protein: CASSSDRVGAFF; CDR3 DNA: TGTGCCAGCAGTTCCGACAGGGTAGGGGCTTTCTTT
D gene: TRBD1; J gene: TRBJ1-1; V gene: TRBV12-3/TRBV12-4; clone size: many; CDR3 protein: CASSRRQGEAFF; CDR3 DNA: TGTGCCAGCAGTCGACGACAGGGTGAAGCTTTCTTT
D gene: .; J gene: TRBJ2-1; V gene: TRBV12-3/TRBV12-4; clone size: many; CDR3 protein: CASSFPRYQQGRAWSTYNEQFF; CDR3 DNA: TGTGCCAGCAGTTTTCCCCGCTACCAACAGGGTCGGGCCTGGAGCACCTACAATGAGCAGTTCTTC
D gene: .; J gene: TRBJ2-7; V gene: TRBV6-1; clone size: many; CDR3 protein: CASIHPPGGRREQYF; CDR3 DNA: TGTGCCAGCATCCACCCCCCCGGGGGCAGGCGCGAGCAGTACTTC
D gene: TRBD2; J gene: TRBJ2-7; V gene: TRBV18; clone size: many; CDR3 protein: CASSPPSGSKDEQYF; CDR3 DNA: TGTGCCAGCTCACCCCCTAGCGGGAGCAAAGACGAGCAGTACTTC
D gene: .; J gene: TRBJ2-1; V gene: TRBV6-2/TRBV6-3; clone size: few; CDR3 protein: CASSEYGARNEQFF; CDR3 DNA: TGTGCCAGCAGTGAGTACGGCGCGAGGAATGAGCAGTTCTTC
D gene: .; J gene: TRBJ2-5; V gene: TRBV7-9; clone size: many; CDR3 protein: CASSQDLGGEETQYF; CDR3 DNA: TGTGCCAGCAGCCAGGATTTGGGGGGAGAAGAGACCCAGTACTTC
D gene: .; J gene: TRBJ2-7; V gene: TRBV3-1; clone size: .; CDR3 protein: CASSQLPYSYGSYEQYF; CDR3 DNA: TGTGCCAGCAGCCAATTACCTTACAGCTACGGTAGCTACGAGCAGTACTTC
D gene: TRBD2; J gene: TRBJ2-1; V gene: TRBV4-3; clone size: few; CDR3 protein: CASSQIAGGGSNEQFF; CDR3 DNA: TGCGCCAGCAGCCAGATAGCGGGAGGAGGTTCCAATGAGCAGTTCTTC
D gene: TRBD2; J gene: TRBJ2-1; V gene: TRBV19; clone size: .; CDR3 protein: CASSMGLAGGEQFF; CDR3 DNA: TGTGCCAGTAGTATGGGACTAGCGGGAGGCGAGCAGTTCTTC
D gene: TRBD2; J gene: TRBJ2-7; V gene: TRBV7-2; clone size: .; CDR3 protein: CASSAAGTSGSEQYF; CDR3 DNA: TGTGCCAGCAGCGCAGCCGGGACTAGCGGGAGTGAGCAGTACTTC
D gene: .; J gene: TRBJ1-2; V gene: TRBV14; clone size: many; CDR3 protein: CASSQSLGQTTSGYTF; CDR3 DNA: TGTGCCAGCAGCCAATCTCTGGGACAAACAACTTCCGGCTACACCTTC
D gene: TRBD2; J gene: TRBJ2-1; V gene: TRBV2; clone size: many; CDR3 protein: CASSERAGGPSWTSSYNEQFF; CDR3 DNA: TGTGCCAGCAGTGAACGTGCGGGAGGGCCGAGTTGGACGAGCTCCTACAATGAGCAGTTCTTC
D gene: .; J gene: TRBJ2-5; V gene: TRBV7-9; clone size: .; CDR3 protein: CASSLGDRTKETQYF; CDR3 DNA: TGTGCCAGCAGCTTAGGAGACAGGACCAAAGAGACCCAGTACTTC
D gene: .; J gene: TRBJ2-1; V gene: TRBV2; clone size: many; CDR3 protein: CASESDSYNEQFF; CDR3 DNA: TGTGCCAGCGAGAGCGACTCCTACAATGAGCAGTTCTTC
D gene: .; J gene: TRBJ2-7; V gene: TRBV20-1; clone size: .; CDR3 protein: CSARGRAEFRYEQYF; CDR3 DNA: TGCAGTGCTAGAGGTAGGGCGGAGTTCAGATACGAGCAGTACTTC
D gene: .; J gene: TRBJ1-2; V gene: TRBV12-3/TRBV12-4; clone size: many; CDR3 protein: CASSSPYRVSDYGYTF; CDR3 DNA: TGTGCCAGCAGTTCACCCTACAGGGTATCAGACTATGGCTACACCTTC
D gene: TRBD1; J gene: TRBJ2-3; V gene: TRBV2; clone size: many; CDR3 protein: CASSQQGVSDTQYF; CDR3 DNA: TGTGCCAGCAGTCAACAGGGGGTTTCGGATACGCAGTATTTT
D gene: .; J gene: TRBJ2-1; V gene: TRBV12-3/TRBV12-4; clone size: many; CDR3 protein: CASSSLGRGVVLDEQFF; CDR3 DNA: TGTGCCAGCAGTTCACTTGGGAGGGGGGTCGTACTGGATGAGCAGTTCTTC
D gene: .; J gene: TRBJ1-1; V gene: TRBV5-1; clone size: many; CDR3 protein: CASRTGAPNTEAFF; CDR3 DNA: TGCGCCAGCCGTACGGGGGCGCCGAACACTGAAGCTTTCTTT
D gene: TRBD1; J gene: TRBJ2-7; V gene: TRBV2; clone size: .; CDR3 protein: CASKGQGINEQYF; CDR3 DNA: TGTGCCAGCAAGGGACAGGGTATCAACGAGCAGTACTTC
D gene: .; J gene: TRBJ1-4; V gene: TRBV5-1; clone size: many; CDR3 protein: CASSLQGTGEKLFF; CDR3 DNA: TGCGCCAGCAGCTTGCAGGGTACTGGGGAAAAACTGTTTTTT
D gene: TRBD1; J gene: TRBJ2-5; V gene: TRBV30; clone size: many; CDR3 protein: CAWADRGQETQYF; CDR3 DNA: TGTGCCTGGGCGGACAGGGGGCAAGAGACCCAGTACTTC
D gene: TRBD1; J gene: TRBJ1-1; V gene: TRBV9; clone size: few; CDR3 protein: CASSGQGGAEAFF; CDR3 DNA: TGTGCCAGCAGCGGACAGGGGGGGGCTGAAGCTTTCTTT
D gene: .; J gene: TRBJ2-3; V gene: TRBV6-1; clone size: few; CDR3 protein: CASSRDTSDTQYF; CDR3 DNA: TGTGCCAGCAGTCGTGACACTAGTGATACGCAGTATTTT
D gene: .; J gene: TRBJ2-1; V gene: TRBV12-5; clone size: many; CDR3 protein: CASGKDNEQFF; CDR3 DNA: TGTGCTAGTGGCAAAGACAATGAGCAGTTCTTC
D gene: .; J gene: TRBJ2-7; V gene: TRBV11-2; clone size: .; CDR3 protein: CASSLGVDREQYF; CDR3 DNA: TGTGCCAGCAGCTTGGGGGTAGATCGCGAGCAGTACTTC
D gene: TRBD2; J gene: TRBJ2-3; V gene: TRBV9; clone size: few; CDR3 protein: CASSVDGGEELRGTDTQYF; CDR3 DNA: TGTGCCAGCAGCGTAGATGGGGGGGAAGAGCTACGAGGCACAGATACGCAGTATTTT
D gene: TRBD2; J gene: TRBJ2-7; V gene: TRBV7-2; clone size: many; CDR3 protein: CASKRTSGTYEQYF; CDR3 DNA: TGTGCCAGTAAGAGGACTAGCGGGACTTACGAGCAGTACTTC
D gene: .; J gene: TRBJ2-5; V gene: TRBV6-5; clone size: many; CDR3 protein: CASSYGQGRAETQYF; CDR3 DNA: TGTGCCAGCAGTTACGGGCAGGGGAGGGCAGAGACCCAGTACTTC
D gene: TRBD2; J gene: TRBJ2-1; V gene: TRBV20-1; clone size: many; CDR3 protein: CSARLAGGENEQFF; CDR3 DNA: TGCAGTGCTAGACTAGCGGGAGGGGAGAATGAGCAGTTCTTC
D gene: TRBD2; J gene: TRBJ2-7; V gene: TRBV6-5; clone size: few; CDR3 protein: CASSYSSPAGGPPYEQYF; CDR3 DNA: TGTGCCAGCAGTTACTCGAGTCCAGCGGGAGGGCCTCCCTACGAGCAGTACTTC
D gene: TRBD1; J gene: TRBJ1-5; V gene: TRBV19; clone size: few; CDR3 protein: CASRFRGQGNQPQHF; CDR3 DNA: TGTGCCAGTAGGTTTAGGGGACAGGGCAATCAGCCCCAGCATTTT
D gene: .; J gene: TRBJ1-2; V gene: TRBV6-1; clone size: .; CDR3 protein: CASKQTGGARGYTF; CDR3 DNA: TGTGCCAGCAAACAAACCGGGGGCGCTCGTGGCTACACCTTC